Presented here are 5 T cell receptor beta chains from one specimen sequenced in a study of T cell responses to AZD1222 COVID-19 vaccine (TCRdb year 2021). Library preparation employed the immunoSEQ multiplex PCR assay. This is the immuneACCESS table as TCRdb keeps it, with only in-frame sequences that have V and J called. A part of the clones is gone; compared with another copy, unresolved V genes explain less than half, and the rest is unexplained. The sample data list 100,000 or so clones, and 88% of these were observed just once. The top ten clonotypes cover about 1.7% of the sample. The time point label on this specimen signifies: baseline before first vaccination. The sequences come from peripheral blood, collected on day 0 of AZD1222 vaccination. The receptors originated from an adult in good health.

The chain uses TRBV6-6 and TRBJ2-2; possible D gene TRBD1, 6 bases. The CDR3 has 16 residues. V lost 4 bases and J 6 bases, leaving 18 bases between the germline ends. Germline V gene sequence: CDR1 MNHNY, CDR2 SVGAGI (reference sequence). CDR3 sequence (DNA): TGTGCCAGCAGTTCCGGGGCCAGGGGACACTCCGGGGAGCTGTTTTTT. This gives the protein CASSSGARGHSGELFF.

In DNA form, the CDR3 reads TGTGCCTGGAGTATACCGGCGTTTGACATTCCGGAAAAACTGTTTTTT. It yields the protein CAWSIPAFDIPEKLFF. The rearrangement links TRBV30 to TRBJ1-4; D is unclear. CDR1 is GTSNPN, CDR2 SVGIG, per germline (reference sequence). This CDR3 has 16 residues. Trimming stripped 2 bases from V and 8 bases from J, with 21 bases between.

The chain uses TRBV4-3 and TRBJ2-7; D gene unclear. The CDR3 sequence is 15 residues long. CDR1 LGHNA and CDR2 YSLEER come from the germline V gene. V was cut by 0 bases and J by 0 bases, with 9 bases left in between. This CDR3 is CASSQDLGGSYEQYF. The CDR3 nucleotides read TGCGCCAGCAGCCAAGATCTTGGCGGCTCCTACGAGCAGTACTTC.

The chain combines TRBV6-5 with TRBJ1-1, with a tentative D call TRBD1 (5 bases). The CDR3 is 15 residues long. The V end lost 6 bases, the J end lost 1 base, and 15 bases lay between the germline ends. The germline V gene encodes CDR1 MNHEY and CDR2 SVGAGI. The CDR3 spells CASSPRDGGNTEAFF. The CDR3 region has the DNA TGTGCCAGCAGCCCCCGGGACGGAGGGAACACTGAAGCTTTCTTT.

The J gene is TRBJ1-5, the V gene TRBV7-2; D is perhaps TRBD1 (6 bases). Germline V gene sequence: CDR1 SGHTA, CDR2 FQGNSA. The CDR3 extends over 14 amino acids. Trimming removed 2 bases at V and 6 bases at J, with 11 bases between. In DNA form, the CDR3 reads TGTGCCAGCAGCTTACCAGGGGAAGGTCAGCCCCAGCATTTT. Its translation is CASSLPGEGQPQHF.